This T cell receptor beta chain was captured in a study of beta chain features in type 1 diabetes. This clone turned up a few times. Its antigen is not identified. Overall study results and limits: Researchers report that Type 1 diabetes patients had moderately but significantly shorter TCRB CDR3s across all four CD4+ subsets.

The V end lost 2 bases, the J end lost 7 bases, and 14 bases lay between the germline ends. Germline CDR1 is SNHLY and CDR2 is FYNNEI. CDR3 length equals 14 residues. Reverse transcription of all isolated RNA meant that expressed TCRB transcripts were sequenced. Profiled with immunoSEQ multiplex PCR; TCRdb holds only in-frame clones, not every one. Here the sample spans some 640,000 clones, about an eighth being singletons. The gene calls are TRBV2 and TRBJ1-2, with D unresolved. This TCR derives from a man aged 18-30 years with type 1 diabetes. Sample: naive CD4+ T cells from blood. The CDR3, as DNA: TGTGCCAGCAGTGAATCGAGGACCTTGTCTGGCTACACCTTC. Residues: CASSESRTLSGYTF.